The present T cell receptor beta chain was sequenced within a study of blood T cell repertoires in COVID-19. The protocol was immunoSEQ multiplex PCR, while the TCRdb copy is restricted to in-frame clones and leaves out a portion. The repertoire holds about 400,000 clones, with around 88% as singletons. The CDR3 contains 16 residues. Germline assignment: CDR1 MGHRA and CDR2 YSYEKL. V shed 4 bases and J 0 bases; nucleotides not matched to a gene: 9. The specimen was peripheral blood. This TCR was sampled from a woman in her twenties or thirties with acute or convalescent COVID-19. V is TRBV4-1 and J is TRBJ2-7, with TRBD2 matching 7 bases. The CDR3 region is CASSRLAGVPSYEQYF. The DNA for the CDR3 is TGCGCCAGCAGCCGCCTGGCGGGGGTACCCTCCTACGAGCAGTACTTC.